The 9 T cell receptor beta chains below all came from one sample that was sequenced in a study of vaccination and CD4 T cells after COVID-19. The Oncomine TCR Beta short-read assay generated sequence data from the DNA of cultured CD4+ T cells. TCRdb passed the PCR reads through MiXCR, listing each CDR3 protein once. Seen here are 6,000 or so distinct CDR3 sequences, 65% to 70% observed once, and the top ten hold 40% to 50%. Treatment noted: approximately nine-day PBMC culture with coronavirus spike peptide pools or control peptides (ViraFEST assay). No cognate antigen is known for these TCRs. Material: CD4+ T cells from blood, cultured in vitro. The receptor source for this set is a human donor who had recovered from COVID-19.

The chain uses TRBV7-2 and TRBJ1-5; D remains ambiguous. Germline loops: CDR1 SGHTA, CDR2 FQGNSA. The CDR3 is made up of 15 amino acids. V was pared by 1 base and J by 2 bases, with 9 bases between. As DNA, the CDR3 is TGTGCCAGCAGCTTAGGGCAGGTCGGCAATCAGCCCCAGCATTTT. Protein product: CASSLGQVGNQPQHF.

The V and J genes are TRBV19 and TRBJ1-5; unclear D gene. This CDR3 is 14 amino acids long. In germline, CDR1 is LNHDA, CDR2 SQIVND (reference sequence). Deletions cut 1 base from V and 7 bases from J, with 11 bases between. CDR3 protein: CASSIAAGHQPQHF. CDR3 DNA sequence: TGTGCCAGTAGTATAGCCGCGGGTCACCAGCCCCAGCATTTT.

CDR3 sequence (DNA): TGTGCCAGCAGCAGATTACCAGGGACATACGGCACAGATACGCAGTATTTT. It yields the protein CASSRLPGTYGTDTQYF. This chain connects TRBV21-1 to TRBJ2-3; TRBD1 is the table's D call, not checked against the DNA. TRBV21-1 is labeled a pseudogene. The CDR3 spans 17 residues.

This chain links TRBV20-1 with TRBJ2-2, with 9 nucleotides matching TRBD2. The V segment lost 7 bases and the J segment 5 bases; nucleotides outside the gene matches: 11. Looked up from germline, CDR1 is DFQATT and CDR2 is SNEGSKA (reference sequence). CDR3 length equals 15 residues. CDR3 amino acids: CSVPLAGDITGELFF. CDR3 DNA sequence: TGCAGTGTGCCCTTAGCGGGAGACATAACCGGGGAGCTGTTTTTT.

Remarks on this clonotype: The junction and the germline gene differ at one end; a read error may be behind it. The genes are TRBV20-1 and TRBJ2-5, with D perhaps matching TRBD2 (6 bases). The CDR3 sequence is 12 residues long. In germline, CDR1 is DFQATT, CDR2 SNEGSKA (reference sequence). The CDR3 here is CSGGTPQEAQYF. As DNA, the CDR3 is TGCAGTGGCGGGACTCCTCAAGAGGCCCAGTACTTC.

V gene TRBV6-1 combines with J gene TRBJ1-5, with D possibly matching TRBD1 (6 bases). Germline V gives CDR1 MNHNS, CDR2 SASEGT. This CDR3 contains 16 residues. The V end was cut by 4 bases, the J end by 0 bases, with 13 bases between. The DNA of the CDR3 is TGTGCCAGCAGTGCCTGGGGACAAGGTAGCAATCAGCCCCAGCATTTT. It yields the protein CASSAWGQGSNQPQHF.

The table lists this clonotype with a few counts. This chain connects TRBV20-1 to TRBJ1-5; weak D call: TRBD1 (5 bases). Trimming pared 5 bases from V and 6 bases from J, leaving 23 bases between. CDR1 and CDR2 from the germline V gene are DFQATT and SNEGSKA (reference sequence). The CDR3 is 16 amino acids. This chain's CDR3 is CSARTPKPDGGQPQHF. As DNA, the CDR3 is TGCAGTGCTCGGACACCTAAGCCTGATGGGGGTCAGCCCCAGCATTTT.

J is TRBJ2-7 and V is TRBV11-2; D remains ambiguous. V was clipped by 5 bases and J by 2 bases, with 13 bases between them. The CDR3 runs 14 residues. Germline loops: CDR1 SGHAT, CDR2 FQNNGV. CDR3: CASSRDGGAYEQYF. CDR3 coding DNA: TGTGCCAGCAGCCGAGACGGTGGGGCCTACGAGCAGTACTTC.

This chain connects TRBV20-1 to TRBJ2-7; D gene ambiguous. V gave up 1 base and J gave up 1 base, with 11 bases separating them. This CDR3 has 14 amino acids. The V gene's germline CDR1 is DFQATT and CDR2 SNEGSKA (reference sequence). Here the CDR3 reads CSARASYPSYEQYF. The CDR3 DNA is TGCAGTGCTAGAGCCTCTTACCCATCCTACGAGCAGTACTTC.